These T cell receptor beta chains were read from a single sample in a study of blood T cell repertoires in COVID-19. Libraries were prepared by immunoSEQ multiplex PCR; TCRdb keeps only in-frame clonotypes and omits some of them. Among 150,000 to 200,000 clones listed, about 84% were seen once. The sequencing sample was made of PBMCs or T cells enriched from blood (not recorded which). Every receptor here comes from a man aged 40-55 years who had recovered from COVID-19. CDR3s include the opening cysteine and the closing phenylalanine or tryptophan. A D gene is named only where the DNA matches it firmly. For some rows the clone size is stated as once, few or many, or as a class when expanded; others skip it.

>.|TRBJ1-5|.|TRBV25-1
TGTGCCAGCAGTGAAGCGGGCCTCGACAATCAGCCCCAGCATTTT
CASSEAGLDNQPQHF
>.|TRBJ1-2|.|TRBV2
TGTGCCAGCAGTGCCCAGGTGGGAAACACGGGAGGCTACACCTTC
CASSAQVGNTGGYTF
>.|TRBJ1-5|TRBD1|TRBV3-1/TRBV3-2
TGTGCCAGCAGCCTGGGACAGGGCGATTTACAGCCCCAGCATTTT
CASSLGQGDLQPQHF
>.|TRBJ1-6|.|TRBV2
TGTGCCAGCAAGGACCAGGGTTATTCACCCCTCCACTTT
CASKDQGYSPLHF
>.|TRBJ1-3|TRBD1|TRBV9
TGTGCCAGCAGCGTAGGGACCGGGACAGGGGTTTCTGGAAACACCATATATTTT
CASSVGTGTGVSGNTIYF
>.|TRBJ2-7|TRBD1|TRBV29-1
TGCAGCGTCGTGACAGGGAAGGACGAGCAGTACTTC
CSVVTGKDEQYF
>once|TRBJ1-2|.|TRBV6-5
TGTGCCAGCAGTTACTCTTCGGAGGGCCGTAACGGCTACACCTTC
CASSYSSEGRNGYTF
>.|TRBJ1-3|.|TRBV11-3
TGTGCCAGCAGCCGATCCGGGACTCAGAACACCATATATTTT
CASSRSGTQNTIYF
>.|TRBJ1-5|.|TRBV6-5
TGTGCCAGCAGGAGGGACTCCAGCAATCAGCCCCAGCATTTT
CASRRDSSNQPQHF
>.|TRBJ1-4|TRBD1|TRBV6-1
TGTGCCAGCAGTGAGCCCGACAGGGGTGAAAAACTGTTTTTT
CASSEPDRGEKLFF
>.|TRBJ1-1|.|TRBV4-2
TGTGCCAGCAGCCAAGATAAGGGGAGGGATTGTTTCTTT
CASSQDKGRDCFF
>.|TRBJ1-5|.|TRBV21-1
TGTGCCAGCAGCACGGGATATCAGCCCCAGCATTTT
CASSTGYQPQHF
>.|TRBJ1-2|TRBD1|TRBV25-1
TGTGCCAGCAGTGAAGGGACAGGGGTGGGTGGCTACACCTTC
CASSEGTGVGGYTF